This entry features one T cell receptor beta chain sequence. Generated by immunoSEQ multiplex PCR, the TCRdb table keeps only in-frame clones and is missing some. The sample contains around 40,000 clones, under 75% of which appear only once. The data were taken from a study of PD-1 blockade in classical Hodgkin lymphoma. All patients experienced relapse after autologous stem cell transplantation, and brentuximab vedotin exposure was variable. This receptor was obtained from a human donor with classical Hodgkin lymphoma. This specimen was peripheral blood mononuclear cells (PBMCs), taken at baseline.

CDR3: CASSVEGTGGNSPLHF. The CDR3 DNA reads TGTGCCAGCAGCGTAGAAGGGACAGGAGGGAATTCACCCCTCCACTTT. The chain links TRBV9 to TRBJ1-6, with TRBD1 matching over 8 bases. CDR1 and CDR2 (germline): SGDLS, YYNGEE. With V trimmed by 0 bases and J by 7 bases, 6 bases remained unmatched. The CDR3 is 16 residues long.